This is a list of T cell receptor beta chains from one sample in a study of human T cells and chemical hapten exposure. Using its own MiXCR run on the RACE reads, TCRdb lists one record per CDR3 protein. The sample includes tens of thousands of distinct CDR3 sequences, roughly a tenth of them seen just once. Here the sequenced sample was whole blood, taken in connection with sensitization to the hapten diphenylcyclopropenone (DPC). Receptors originate from a middle-aged man with alopecia areata. Some clones in this sample may be carry-over from other donors' samples. Both conserved end residues are part of each CDR3. D genes are given only for firm matches. The size of a clone is reported for some rows only, either as once, few or many, or as a class for expanded clones.

TRBV28	TRBJ1-1	-	-	CASSFRAPNTEDFF	TGTGCCAGCAGTTTCCGGGCGCCGAACACTGAAGATTTCTTT
TRBV5-1	TRBJ2-3	TRBD2	-	CASSLLAASTDTQYF	TGCGCCAGCAGCTTGCTAGCGGCTAGCACAGATACGCAGTATTTT
TRBV5-1	TRBJ2-2	-	few	CASSWGRIDGELFF	TGCGCCAGCAGCTGGGGGCGAATTGACGGGGAGCTGTTTTTT
TRBV29-1	TRBJ1-1	-	once	CSAGSQNVNTEAFF	TGCAGCGCGGGATCCCAGAACGTGAACACTGAAGCTTTCTTT
TRBV12-3/TRBV12-4	TRBJ2-3	-	few	CASKRPRGSTDTQYF	TGTGCCAGCAAGAGACCCAGGGGTAGCACAGATACGCAGTATTTT
TRBV12-3/TRBV12-4	TRBJ2-1	-	few	CASSFEGLDEQFF	TGTGCCAGCAGTTTTGAGGGGCTGGATGAGCAGTTCTTC
TRBV5-1	TRBJ2-3	-	few	CASSLEVDYPGVDTQYF	TGCGCCAGCAGCTTGGAAGTTGACTACCCTGGGGTCGATACGCAGTATTTT
TRBV20-1	TRBJ1-2	-	-	CSARDGWGVNYGYTF	TGCAGTGCTAGAGATGGATGGGGAGTTAACTATGGCTACACCTTC
TRBV3-1	TRBJ1-1	-	few	CASSQEPAGVGGAFF	TGTGCCAGCAGCCAAGAACCCGCAGGGGTCGGTGGAGCTTTCTTT
TRBV7-8	TRBJ2-6	TRBD1	many	CASSLVNFDRVRGANVLTF	TGTGCCAGCAGCTTAGTTAACTTCGACAGGGTTAGAGGGGCCAACGTCCTGACTTTC
TRBV5-1	TRBJ2-6	-	many	CASSSQGGGANVLTF	TGCGCCAGCAGCTCGCAGGGCGGTGGGGCCAACGTCCTGACTTTC
TRBV2	TRBJ2-2	TRBD2	few	CASSVAGGRNGELFF	TGTGCCAGCAGTGTAGCGGGAGGCCGGAACGGGGAGCTGTTTTTT
TRBV14	TRBJ2-7	TRBD1	-	CASSHPGQGAYEQYF	TGTGCCAGCAGCCATCCGGGACAGGGGGCCTACGAGCAGTACTTC
TRBV11-3	TRBJ2-5	TRBD1	few	CASRLGTGSQETQYF	TGTGCCAGCAGATTAGGGACAGGGAGCCAAGAGACCCAGTACTTC
TRBV12-3/TRBV12-4	TRBJ1-1	-	-	CASSLGGSNTEAFF	TGTGCCAGCAGTTTAGGCGGTAGCAACACTGAAGCTTTCTTT
TRBV23-1	TRBJ2-7	TRBD1	-	CASSQWTGKYEQYF	TGCGCCAGCAGTCAATGGACAGGGAAATACGAGCAGTACTTC
TRBV6-2/TRBV6-3	TRBJ2-5	-	-	CASSSRMEGTQYF	TGTGCCAGCAGTTCCCGGATGGAGGGGACCCAGTACTTC
TRBV6-2/TRBV6-3	TRBJ2-3	-	-	CASSREPNTQYF	TGTGCCAGCAGTCGGGAGCCAAATACGCAGTATTTT
TRBV5-1	TRBJ1-4	TRBD1	many	CASSLQGDNEKLFF	TGCGCCAGCAGCTTACAGGGGGATAATGAAAAACTGTTTTTT
TRBV6-5	TRBJ2-3	-	few	CASSSFGLTDTQYF	TGTGCCAGCAGTTCCTTTGGCCTCACAGATACGCAGTATTTT
TRBV20-1	TRBJ2-3	TRBD2	-	CSARKTSFADTQYF	TGCAGTGCTAGGAAGACTAGCTTTGCAGATACGCAGTATTTT
TRBV6-5	TRBJ2-5	TRBD1	few	CASSYSAWTGKETQYF	TGTGCCAGCAGTTACTCGGCCTGGACAGGGAAAGAGACCCAGTACTTC
TRBV12-3/TRBV12-4	TRBJ2-3	-	-	CASSLQTDTQYF	TGTGCCAGCAGTTTGCAGACAGATACGCAGTATTTT
TRBV7-9	TRBJ1-5	-	-	CASSLPTQPQHF	TGTGCCAGCAGCCTCCCAACACAGCCCCAGCATTTT
TRBV6-2/TRBV6-3	TRBJ2-5	-	once	CASSYGPRTQYF	TGTGCCAGCAGTTATGGGCCCCGGACCCAGTACTTC
TRBV7-3	TRBJ1-4	-	few	CASSPYSLRANEKLFF	TGTGCCAGCAGCCCATACTCCCTTAGAGCCAATGAAAAACTGTTTTTT
TRBV4-2	TRBJ1-1	-	many	CASSRIRDFPEAFF	TGTGCCAGCAGCCGCATCCGGGACTTTCCTGAAGCTTTCTTT
TRBV28	TRBJ1-4	TRBD1	many	CASSRDRVQEKLFF	TGTGCCAGCAGCCGTGACAGGGTACAGGAAAAACTGTTTTTT
TRBV10-3	TRBJ2-1	-	few	CAISESLGGYNEQFF	TGTGCCATCAGTGAGTCCCTGGGGGGCTACAATGAGCAGTTCTTC
TRBV25-1	TRBJ2-7	-	few	CASSGPGDLSSYEQYF	TGTGCCAGCAGTGGCCCGGGCGATCTAAGCTCCTACGAGCAGTACTTC
TRBV4-2	TRBJ1-1	-	many	CASSQGQLNTEAFF	TGTGCCAGCAGCCAAGGACAGTTAAACACTGAAGCTTTCTTT
TRBV4-3	TRBJ1-4	-	many	CASSQDQGINEKLFF	TGCGCCAGCAGCCAAGATCAGGGGATAAATGAAAAACTGTTTTTT
TRBV30	TRBJ2-3	-	few	CASGPGEDTQYF	TGTGCATCGGGACCTGGAGAAGATACGCAGTATTTT
TRBV29-1	TRBJ2-7	-	many	CSAHLPGTLNEQYF	TGCAGCGCCCATCTCCCCGGGACCCTTAACGAGCAGTACTTC
TRBV5-4	TRBJ2-3	-	few	CASSLGEDTQYF	TGTGCCAGCAGCCTGGGGGAAGATACGCAGTATTTT
TRBV9	TRBJ1-5	TRBD1	many	CASSVSRGRGQQPQHF	TGTGCCAGCAGCGTTAGTAGGGGCAGGGGGCAACAGCCCCAGCATTTT
TRBV28	TRBJ1-1	-	many	CASSLLDAEAFF	TGTGCCAGCAGTTTACTTGACGCTGAAGCTTTCTTT
TRBV12-5	TRBJ1-5	-	many	CASGFGGNQPQHF	TGTGCTAGTGGTTTCGGGGGAAACCAGCCCCAGCATTTT
TRBV27	TRBJ1-5	TRBD1	many	CASSPWAGGGNQPQHF	TGTGCCAGCAGTCCGTGGGCAGGGGGCGGCAATCAGCCCCAGCATTTT
TRBV6-2/TRBV6-3	TRBJ2-1	-	few	CASSYTQLTGNEQFF	TGTGCCAGCAGTTACACACAACTCACGGGAAATGAGCAGTTCTTC
TRBV4-2	TRBJ2-1	TRBD2	few	CASSQGTSGSGREQFF	TGTGCCAGCAGCCAAGGGACTAGCGGGAGTGGGAGGGAGCAGTTCTTC
TRBV19	TRBJ1-6	-	few	CASSITGLSSYNSPLHF	TGTGCCAGTAGTATTACGGGGCTGAGCTCCTATAATTCACCCCTCCACTTT